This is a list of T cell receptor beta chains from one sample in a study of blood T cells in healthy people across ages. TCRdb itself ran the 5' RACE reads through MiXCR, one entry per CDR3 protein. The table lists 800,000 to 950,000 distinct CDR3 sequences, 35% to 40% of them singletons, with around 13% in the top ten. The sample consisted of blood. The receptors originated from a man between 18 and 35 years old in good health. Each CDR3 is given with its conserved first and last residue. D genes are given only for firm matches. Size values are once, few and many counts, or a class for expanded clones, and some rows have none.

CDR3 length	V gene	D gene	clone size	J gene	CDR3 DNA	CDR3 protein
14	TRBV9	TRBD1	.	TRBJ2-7	TGTGCCAGCAGCGCGGGACAGGAAGGGTACGAGCAGTACTTC	CASSAGQEGYEQYF
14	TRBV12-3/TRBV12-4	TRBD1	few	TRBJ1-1	TGTGCCAGCAGGAGAGGGGGCAGGGGGACTGAAGCTTTCTTT	CASRRGGRGTEAFF
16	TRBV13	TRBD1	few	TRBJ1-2	TGTGCCAGCAGCGACACCAAGGGACAGGGTAGTTATGGCTACACCTTC	CASSDTKGQGSYGYTF
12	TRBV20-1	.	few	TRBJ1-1	TGCAGTGCCCCGACAGGGAACACTGAAGCTTTCTTT	CSAPTGNTEAFF
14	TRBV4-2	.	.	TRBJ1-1	TGTGCCAGCAGCCAAGATCGCCATAAAGACGAAGCTTTCTTT	CASSQDRHKDEAFF
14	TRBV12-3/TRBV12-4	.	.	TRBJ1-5	TGTGCCAGCAGTTGGGGGGCGAGCAATCAGCCCCAGCATTTT	CASSWGASNQPQHF
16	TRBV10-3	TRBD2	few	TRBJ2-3	TGTGCCATCAGGCCCCTTAGCGGGGGTCCATTAGATACGCAGTATTTT	CAIRPLSGGPLDTQYF
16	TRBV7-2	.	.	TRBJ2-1	TGTGCCAGCAGCTTAGTAGTTGGGACTTCTTACAATGAGCAGTTCTTC	CASSLVVGTSYNEQFF
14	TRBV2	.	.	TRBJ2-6	TGTGCCAGCATACGAGCAGCCGGGGCCAACGTCCTGACTTTC	CASIRAAGANVLTF
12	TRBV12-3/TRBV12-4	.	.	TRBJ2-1	TGTGCCAGCAGTTTATTAGGAGAGACCCAGTTCTTC	CASSLLGETQFF
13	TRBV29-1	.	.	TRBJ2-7	TGCAGCGTTGGAGGGGTAAGGTACAATGAGCAGTACTTC	CSVGGVRYNEQYF
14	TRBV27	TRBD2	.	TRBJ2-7	TGTGCCAGCAGCAGGACTAGTGAACCCTACGAGCAGTACTTC	CASSRTSEPYEQYF
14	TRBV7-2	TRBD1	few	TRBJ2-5	TGTGCCAGCAGCTCCCAGACAGGGGGGGAGACCCAGTACTTC	CASSSQTGGETQYF
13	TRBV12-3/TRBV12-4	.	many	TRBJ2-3	TGTGCCAGCATCCCAGGGGGGAGGGATACGCAGTATTTT	CASIPGGRDTQYF
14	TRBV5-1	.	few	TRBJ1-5	TGTGCCAGCAGTCTGGACAGCGGAAATCAGCCCCAGCATTTT	CASSLDSGNQPQHF
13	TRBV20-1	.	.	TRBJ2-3	TGCAGTGCTCGACGGTCTAGCACAGATACGCAGTATTTT	CSARRSSTDTQYF
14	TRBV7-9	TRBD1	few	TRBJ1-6	TGTGCCAGCGACCCGGGACAGGGAGTGACACCCCTCCACTTT	CASDPGQGVTPLHF